One and the same sample provided the 25 T cell receptor beta chains below, sequenced in a study of Graves' ophthalmopathy and Graves' hyperthyroidism. Amplification of TCR beta CDR3 regions used RNA transcripts. The first-round RT-PCR employed HTBI primers together with the Qiagen OneStep RT-PCR kit. A multiplex PCR was then performed as the second round. Via MiXCR, TCRdb re-called the multiplex PCR reads, giving one row per CDR3 protein. The table has 400,000 or so distinct CDR3 sequences, 15% seen once. Material for sequencing was peripheral blood. These receptors all stem from a woman aged 18-29 years with stable Graves' hyperthyroidism.

This clonotype was seen at least ten times. The gene calls are TRBV2 and TRBJ1-3, with no clear D. V lost 3 bases, J lost 0 bases, and 6 bases lay in between. Germline assignment: CDR1 SNHLY and CDR2 FYNNEI. CDR3 length: 14 amino acids. The CDR3 DNA reads as TGTGCCAGCAGTGACCAGGTCTCTGGAAACACCATATATTTT. This encodes CASSDQVSGNTIYF.

This clonotype was found many times. The J gene is TRBJ1-2, the V gene TRBV19; D uncertain. Trimming removed 1 base at V and 6 bases at J, with 6 bases between. CDR1 and CDR2 from the germline V gene are LNHDA and SQIVND (reference sequence). The CDR3 consists of 12 residues. In DNA form, the CDR3 reads TGTGCCAGTAGTATAGTCGGTAATGGCTACACCTTC. It is translated as CASSIVGNGYTF. Combining the CDR3 with reference TRBV19 and TRBJ1-2 gives the whole variable domain DGGITQSPKYLFRKEGQNVTLSCEQNLNHDAMYWYRQDPGQGLRLIYYSQIVNDFQKGDIAEGYSVSREKKESFPLTVTSAQKNPTAFYLCASSIVGNGYTFGSGTRLTVV.

In this sample, this clonotype turned up many times. The chain is built from TRBV18 and TRBJ1-1; D uncertain. The CDR3 is 16 amino acids. From germline, CDR1 is KGHSH and CDR2 LQKENI. V dropped 1 base and J dropped 2 bases, with 14 bases sitting between them. CDR3 amino acids: CASSPRVRGINTEAFF. DNA for the CDR3: TGTGCCAGCTCACCACGGGTCCGCGGAATTAACACTGAAGCTTTCTTT.

This clonotype was recorded at least ten times. The gene calls are TRBV19 and TRBJ1-1; TRBD1 matches 7 bases. Trimming cost V 6 bases and J 1 base; bases outside gene matches: 5. The germline V gene encodes CDR1 LNHDA and CDR2 SQIVND (reference sequence). This CDR3 is built from 14 residues. The CDR3 DNA reads TGTGCCAGTAGGGGACAGCCAGAGAACACTGAAGCTTTCTTT. It specifies CASRGQPENTEAFF.

This clonotype has at least ten counts. This chain connects TRBV6-2 or TRBV6-3 to TRBJ2-7; 9 bases align to TRBD2. The CDR3 loop spans 12 amino acids. Germline loops: CDR1 MNHEY, CDR2 SVGEGT. V lost 6 bases and J lost 6; bases outside the gene matches: 3. The CDR3 DNA sequence: TGTGCCAGCAGCCCGACTAGCGGCGAGCAGTACTTC. It yields the protein CASSPTSGEQYF.

This clonotype was recorded a few times. A clone one base away is much larger, so this may be a read error. The chain is built from TRBV2 and TRBJ1-6; no definite D call. Germline lookup yields CDR1 SNHLY and CDR2 FYNNEI. The CDR3 is 17 residues long. CDR3 sequence: CASSRETPEFYNSHLHF. In nucleotides, the CDR3 is TGTGCCAGCAGTCGTGAGACTCCGGAATTCTATAATTCACACCTCCACTTT.

This clonotype appeared many times. The CDR3 region is CASSLQGVQETQYF. The DNA for the CDR3 is TGTGCCAGCAGCTTACAGGGGGTCCAAGAGACCCAGTACTTC. The gene calls are TRBV7-2 and TRBJ2-5; 7 nucleotides match TRBD1. Germline V CDR1 and CDR2: SGHTA, FQGNSA. V shed 2 bases, J shed 1 base, and the junction held 1 base outside the gene matches. The length of the CDR3 is 14 residues.

Points on this clonotype: Because the CDR3 is missing its conserved closing phenylalanine or tryptophan, this is likely a read error. The chain combines TRBV2 with TRBJ1-1, with 8 nucleotides matching TRBD1. From germline, CDR1 is SNHLY and CDR2 FYNNEI. CDR3 length: 13 amino acids. The ends lost 8 bases at V and 1 base at J; junction bases unmatched: 3. As DNA, the CDR3 is TGTGCCAGCTCTGGACAGGGGAACACTGAAGCTTTCGTT. Translating gives CASSGQGNTEAFV.

This clonotype was counted ten times or more. This sequence joins TRBV12-3 or TRBV12-4 and TRBJ1-1; D not certain. The length of the CDR3 is 17 residues. Trimming stripped 4 bases from V and 6 bases from J, with 24 bases between. The CDR3 DNA reads as TGTGCCAGCAGTTCCTTTAGGAATGGGTATGGGAGAGCTGAAGCTTTCTTT. It is translated as CASSSFRNGYGRAEAFF.

There are many counts of this clonotype. The V gene is TRBV5-1, the J gene TRBJ1-6; D unclear. The CDR3 is 13 amino acids. Trimming removed 0 bases from V and 10 bases from J, with 8 bases in between. Per germline, CDR1 SGHRS and CDR2 YFSETQ. CDR3 in DNA: TGCGCCAGCAGCTTGGAGGGTAACTCACCCCTCCACTTT. This encodes CASSLEGNSPLHF.

This clonotype was picked up many times. The chain links TRBV5-1 to TRBJ2-7, with TRBD1 identical over 9 bases. The junction had 14 bases not matched to a gene; V was cut back by 2 bases and J by 2 bases. The CDR3 totals 18 residues. The germline CDR1 and CDR2 sequences are SGHRS and YFSETQ. The CDR3 here is CASSLAPTGGGIPYEQYF. The DNA of the CDR3 is TGCGCCAGCAGCTTAGCCCCGACAGGGGGAGGGATCCCCTACGAGCAGTACTTC.

On this clonotype: It may be a read error: a sequence one base away is much more abundant. This chain links TRBV2 with TRBJ2-2, with D perhaps TRBD2 (6 bases). The germline V and J ends were trimmed by 10 bases and 4 bases, with 16 bases remaining between them. The CDR3 extends over 14 amino acids. Per germline, CDR1 SNHLY and CDR2 FYNNEI. As DNA, the CDR3 is TGTGCCATCAGGGAGCAGGGAGGCACCGGGGAGCTGTTTTTT. This translates into CAIREQGGTGELFF.

This clonotype was seen repeatedly, ten times or more. The V gene is TRBV12-3 or TRBV12-4, the J gene TRBJ2-7; 7 nucleotides match TRBD2. CDR3 length equals 15 residues. Trimming took 3 bases from V and 1 from J; bases not matched to a gene: 6. DNA of the CDR3: TGTGCCAGCAGTTTTTGGGCTAGCGGTTCCTACGAGCAGTACTTC. The encoded protein is CASSFWASGSYEQYF.

This clonotype was found many times. The CDR3, as DNA: TGTGCCAGCAGCGACTTTAAGGGAGTGGATAGCTATGGCTACACCTTC. It translates to CASSDFKGVDSYGYTF. The chain uses TRBV9 and TRBJ1-2; D is undetermined. CDR3 length: 16 amino acids. Germline CDR1 and CDR2: SGDLS and YYNGEE. Trimming shortened V by 3 bases and J by 4 bases, and 19 bases separated the two germline ends.

This clonotype was recorded many times. This sequence joins TRBV13 and TRBJ2-7; D remains unclear. CDR3 length: 13 residues. V gave up 1 base and J gave up 0 bases, with 4 bases separating them. The germline V gene has CDR1 PRHDT and CDR2 FYEKMQ (reference sequence). DNA of the CDR3: TGTGCCAGCAGCTTAGTGATCTCCTACGAGCAGTACTTC. It encodes CASSLVISYEQYF.

This clonotype was counted at least ten times. V is TRBV12-3 or TRBV12-4 and J is TRBJ2-5, with 7 bases lining up with TRBD2. V shed 9 bases and J 2 bases; nucleotides not matched to a gene: 9. The CDR3 loop spans 14 amino acids. CDR3 residues: CASGMGGAQETQYF. As DNA, the CDR3 is TGTGCCAGTGGAATGGGAGGGGCGCAAGAGACCCAGTACTTC.

This clonotype was picked up many times. This chain links TRBV6-5 with TRBJ1-1; 11 nucleotides match TRBD1. Unmatched junction bases numbered 3, after V lost 2 bases and J lost 7 bases. The CDR3 contains 14 residues. Germline CDR1 reads MNHEY; CDR2 reads SVGAGI. CDR3 coding DNA: TGTGCCAGCAGTTACCGGGGACAGGGGGTTGAAGCTTTCTTT. It specifies CASSYRGQGVEAFF.

Many counts were recorded for this clonotype. The chain uses TRBV6-1 and TRBJ2-7, with 12 bases aligning to TRBD1. The germline V gene has CDR1 MNHNS and CDR2 SASEGT. The CDR3 consists of 17 residues. V lost 1 base, J lost 6 bases, and 10 bases stayed unmatched. The CDR3 sequence is CASSEVLAGTGGSEQYF. The CDR3 nucleotides are TGTGCCAGCAGTGAAGTTCTTGCCGGGACAGGGGGCTCCGAGCAGTACTTC.

This clonotype has a handful of counts. The chain joins TRBV29-1 to TRBJ1-1; the D gene is possibly TRBD1 (5 bases). V lost 7 bases to trimming and J lost 8 bases, with 14 bases between them. The CDR3 sequence is 11 residues long. Germline loops: CDR1 SQVTM, CDR2 ANQGSEA. CDR3 bases: TGCAGCGGTGGGGGGTACTCCGAAGCTTTCTTT. As protein: CSGGGYSEAFF. Using reference TRBV29-1 and TRBJ1-1 for the parts outside the CDR3, the full variable domain is SAVISQKPSRDICQRGTSLTIQCQVDSQVTMMFWYRQQPGQSLTLIATANQGSEATYESGFVIDKFPISRPNLTFSTLTVSNMSPEDSSIYLCSGGGYSEAFFGQGTRLTVV.

This clonotype was counted at least ten times. J is TRBJ2-7 and V is TRBV27; no definite D call. The germline V and J ends were trimmed by 2 bases and 7 bases, with 15 bases remaining between them. From germline, CDR1 is MNHEY and CDR2 SMNVEV (reference sequence). The CDR3 runs to 14 residues. For the CDR3, the DNA is TGTGCCAGCAGTTTAGGAGCAGCATCGAGGGAGCAGTACTTC. Residues: CASSLGAASREQYF.

This clonotype was counted many times. The chain links TRBV7-8 to TRBJ1-1, with 8 bases identical to TRBD1. The germline CDR1 and CDR2 sequences are SGHVS and FQNEAQ. The CDR3 has 15 residues. Trimming cost V 5 bases and J 5 bases; bases outside gene matches: 10. The CDR3 coding sequence is TGTGCCAGCAGCCCCTCCCAGACAGGGGTAACTGAAGCTTTCTTT. This encodes CASSPSQTGVTEAFF.

This clonotype came up many times. The gene calls are TRBV27 and TRBJ2-5, with D possibly matching TRBD1 (6 bases). The CDR3 extends over 15 amino acids. Germline V gene sequence: CDR1 MNHEY, CDR2 SMNVEV (reference sequence). The V and J ends lost 6 bases and 4 bases respectively, with 18 bases between them. This CDR3 is CASSPRDTVIETQYF. CDR3 sequence (DNA): TGTGCCAGCAGCCCCAGGGACACCGTAATAGAGACCCAGTACTTC.

The sample holds a few counts of this clonotype. The chain is built from TRBV7-6 and TRBJ1-1; no clear D. CDR3 length equals 15 residues. Germline V gene lookup returns CDR1 SGHVS and CDR2 FNYEAQ. The V gene lost 1 base and the J gene lost 0 bases, with 9 bases spanning the gap. CDR3 in DNA: TGTGCCAGCAGCTTAGGTGCGGCAGTGAACACTGAAGCTTTCTTT. This encodes CASSLGAAVNTEAFF.

The table lists this clonotype with many counts. The chain has TRBV6-1 and TRBJ1-3; possibly TRBD1 for D (6 bases). Looked up from germline, CDR1 is MNHNS and CDR2 is SASEGT. With 3 bases removed from V and 1 base from J, the gap between germline ends came to 16 bases. The CDR3 has 17 residues. The CDR3 spells CASSDLDRLTSGNTIYF. The CDR3 bases are TGTGCCAGCAGTGATCTTGACAGGCTGACATCTGGAAACACCATATATTTT.

This clonotype was detected ten times or more. The chain recombines TRBV27 with TRBJ1-5; 7 bases are a match to TRBD1. The CDR3 covers 15 residues. The J segment lost 7 bases and the V segment lost 6 bases, leaving 12 bases of the junction unmatched. CDR1 is MNHEY, CDR2 SMNVEV, per germline (reference sequence). CDR3 sequence reads: CASRITGEGWQPQHF. CDR3 nucleotides: TGTGCCAGCAGGATTACAGGGGAAGGGTGGCAGCCCCAGCATTTT.